One sample yielded the 26 T cell receptor beta chains listed below, sequenced in a study of CD8+ T cells in alopecia areata. Sequencing relied on a cDNA template that was reverse transcribed from extracted RNA. Repertoires were generated with immunoSEQ multiplex PCR, while TCRdb's copy carries only in-frame clones and drops some. The sample lists 120,000 to 150,000 clones, approximately 45% seen once, with 6% to 7% in the top ten. The specimen was CD4+ T cells sorted from blood. The receptors originated from a human donor with alopecia areata.

This clone was seen more than once but under ten times. The chain couples TRBV29-1 to TRBJ2-7; a weak D match, TRBD2 (5 bases). Trimming shortened V by 5 bases and J by 3 bases, and 8 bases separated the two germline ends. This CDR3 is 11 amino acids long. Germline-derived CDR1 and CDR2 are SQVTM and ANQGSEA. CDR3 bases: TGCAGCGTTCGGACTTACTACGAGCAGTACTTC. As protein: CSVRTYYEQYF.

CDR3 loop: CASSLVGEDEQYF. CDR3 nucleotides: TGTGCCAGCAGCTTAGTTGGAGAGGACGAGCAGTACTTC. The gene calls are TRBV7-2 and TRBJ2-5, with D hard to call. Near its end, the DNA agrees better with TRBJ2-7, so the J call may be wrong. The CDR3 has 13 amino acids. CDR1 and CDR2 from the germline V gene are SGHTA and FQGNSA.

The chain is built from TRBV6-5 and TRBJ2-7, with D possibly called TRBD1 or TRBD2 (5 bases each). V was clipped by 6 bases and J by 1 base, with 13 bases between them. Germline CDR1 reads MNHEY; CDR2 reads SVGAGI. The CDR3 contains 14 residues. CDR3 DNA sequence: TGTGCCAGCAGCACCGGGACCCTATCCTACGAGCAGTACTTC. Translated, it gives CASSTGTLSYEQYF.

This chain links TRBV5-1 with TRBJ2-7; tentative D call: TRBD2 (6 bases). Per germline, CDR1 SGHRS and CDR2 YFSETQ. This CDR3 is 16 amino acids long. The V gene lost 1 base and the J gene lost 6 bases, with 20 bases spanning the gap. Here the CDR3 reads CASSLLLATSPGEQYF. The CDR3 DNA reads TGCGCCAGCAGCTTGCTGCTAGCGACTTCCCCTGGCGAGCAGTACTTC.

The V call is TRBV29-1, the J call TRBJ2-2, with TRBD1 as a possible D gene (5 bases). V was cut by 4 bases and J by 1 base, with 10 bases left in between. The CDR3 extends over 14 amino acids. Germline CDR1 SQVTM, CDR2 ANQGSEA. CDR3 bases: TGCAGCGTTGGGAGACAGCTGAACACCGGGGAGCTGTTTTTT. Protein product: CSVGRQLNTGELFF.

This sequence joins TRBV28 and TRBJ2-1, with no clear D. Germline values: CDR1 MDHEN, CDR2 SYDVKM. Trimming removed 2 bases from V and 10 bases from J, with 9 bases in between. This CDR3 has 12 amino acids. This chain's CDR3 is CASSLVRREQFF. The CDR3 coding sequence is TGTGCCAGCAGTTTAGTCCGGAGAGAGCAGTTCTTC.

This clone was found a few times. Other DNA sequences in this specimen translate into the identical CDR3. V is TRBV29-1 and J is TRBJ2-7, with 10 positions matching TRBD2. Germline assignment: CDR1 SQVTM and CDR2 ANQGSEA. J lost 3 bases, V lost 4 bases, and 3 bases had no gene match. This CDR3 is built from 13 residues. The CDR3 region is CSVGTSGSYEQYF. The CDR3 DNA is TGCAGCGTTGGGACTAGCGGTAGCTACGAGCAGTACTTC.

J is TRBJ2-7 and V is TRBV20-1; D gene ambiguous. CDR3 length: 11 amino acids. CDR1 is DFQATT and CDR2 is SNEGSKA in the germline V gene (reference sequence). V lost 2 bases and J 6 bases, leaving 8 bases between the germline ends. The CDR3 reads CSARTKAEQYF. CDR3 nucleotide sequence: TGCAGTGCTAGAACGAAGGCCGAGCAGTACTTC.

A few counts support this clone. CDR3 coding DNA: TGTGCCAGCAGCTTAACAGGGACTCGGGGCTATGGCTACACCTTC. This sequence encodes CASSLTGTRGYGYTF. The chain joins TRBV7-3 to TRBJ1-2, with a weak D call TRBD1 (5 bases). Germline CDR1 reads SGHTA; CDR2 reads FQGTGA. This CDR3 has 15 amino acids. Trimming stripped 0 bases from V and 4 bases from J, with 12 bases between.

This clone has only a few counts. CDR3 sequence reads: CSVDVGGPGGELFF. The CDR3 DNA reads TGCAGCGTTGATGTGGGAGGGCCCGGCGGGGAGCTGTTTTTT. This chain links TRBV29-1 with TRBJ2-2; 7 nucleotides match TRBD2. Germline CDR1 is SQVTM and CDR2 is ANQGSEA. The CDR3 loop spans 14 amino acids. The J segment lost 7 bases and the V segment lost 3 bases, leaving 8 bases of the junction unmatched.

This clone was detected a few times. The CDR3 DNA follows: TGCAGCGTCGCCGGGACTAGCGGGAGTAGCCTCTCCTACGAGCAGTACTTC. This encodes CSVAGTSGSSLSYEQYF. The V and J genes are TRBV29-1 and TRBJ2-7, with TRBD2 matching 14 bases. V shed 6 bases, J shed 0 bases, and the junction held 10 bases outside the gene matches. The CDR3 extends over 17 amino acids. Germline V lookup: CDR1 SQVTM, CDR2 ANQGSEA.

J is TRBJ2-6 and V is TRBV9; D gene ambiguous. Germline V gene sequence: CDR1 SGDLS, CDR2 YYNGEE. This CDR3 contains 15 residues. V shed 5 bases and J shed 0 bases, with 9 bases lying between them. The chain's CDR3 is CASSSSHSGANVLTF. The CDR3 region has the DNA TGTGCCAGCAGTTCGTCACACTCTGGGGCCAACGTCCTGACTTTC.

The rearrangement links TRBV1 to TRBJ2-1; the D call of TRBD2 is as the table states it, not checked on the DNA. TRBV1 is annotated as a pseudogene. The CDR3 totals 15 residues. The CDR3 nucleotides read TGCACCAGCTGTGTTTGCGGGAGTCTAAGCAATGAGCAGTTCTTC. Its translation is CTSCVCGSLSNEQFF.

This chain links TRBV29-1 with TRBJ1-2; D may be TRBD1 (5 bases). The germline V gene has CDR1 SQVTM and CDR2 ANQGSEA. V gave up 3 bases and J gave up 7 bases, with 12 bases separating them. The CDR3 loop spans 12 amino acids. As DNA, the CDR3 is TGCAGCGTTGAGGAAGGGGTTCCTGGCTACACCTTC. Its translation: CSVEEGVPGYTF.

The rearrangement links TRBV7-9 to TRBJ1-2; no firm D call. The germline CDR1 and CDR2 sequences are SEHNR and FQNEAQ (reference sequence). The V gene lost 3 bases and the J gene lost 4 bases, with 12 bases spanning the gap. The CDR3 is 14 residues long. The CDR3 sequence is CASSFLTDLYGYTF. DNA for the CDR3: TGTGCCAGCAGCTTTTTAACTGATCTCTATGGCTACACCTTC.

The chain couples TRBV23-1 to TRBJ1-4; D ambiguous. TRBV23-1 is known as an ORF, though its function is uncertain. The V and J ends lost 5 bases and 0 bases respectively, with 10 bases between them. CDR3 length: 15 residues. The CDR3 DNA sequence: TGCGCCAGCAGTATCGGCCGAGCAACTAATGAAAAACTGTTTTTT. Protein product: CASSIGRATNEKLFF.

In this sample, this clone turned up a few times. This sequence joins TRBV29-1 and TRBJ2-3; possibly TRBD1 or TRBD2 for D (5 bases each). Germline assignment: CDR1 SQVTM and CDR2 ANQGSEA. Between the trimmed V and J ends, which lost 8 bases and 6 bases, there was a span of 21 bases. The CDR3 totals 14 residues. In DNA form, the CDR3 reads TGCAGCATTCAACCCAGGGACCTCCAGGATACGCAGTATTTT. This sequence encodes CSIQPRDLQDTQYF.

The chain has TRBV5-1 and TRBJ2-7, with a weak D call TRBD2 (5 bases). Between the trimmed V and J ends, which lost 0 bases and 0 bases, there was a span of 7 bases. The length of the CDR3 is 14 residues. Looked up from germline, CDR1 is SGHRS and CDR2 is YFSETQ. The CDR3 region is CASSLEAASYEQYF. CDR3 nucleotide sequence: TGCGCCAGCAGCTTGGAAGCGGCCTCCTACGAGCAGTACTTC.

The chain joins TRBV29-1 to TRBJ2-1, with D maybe TRBD2 (6 bases). CDR3 length equals 14 residues. The germline V gene has CDR1 SQVTM and CDR2 ANQGSEA. Between the trimmed V and J ends, which lost 2 bases and 8 bases, there was a span of 16 bases. CDR3 in DNA: TGCAGCGTTGAAAGGCGGGGAATTATCTATGAGCAGTTCTTC. Translation gives CSVERRGIIYEQFF.

V gene TRBV30 combines with J gene TRBJ1-1, with D perhaps TRBD1 (5 bases). Germline CDR1 is GTSNPN and CDR2 is SVGIG (reference sequence). Trimming pared 4 bases from V and 5 bases from J, leaving 14 bases between. This CDR3 contains 13 residues. The CDR3 spells CAWNFIAGTEAFF. CDR3 nucleotide sequence: TGTGCCTGGAACTTTATAGCAGGGACTGAAGCTTTCTTT.

This clone has more than one count but fewer than ten. This sequence joins TRBV5-1 and TRBJ2-1; 7 nucleotides line up with TRBD2. The junction had 7 bases not matched to a gene; V was cut back by 2 bases and J by 8 bases. This CDR3 is built from 14 residues. Germline V CDR1 and CDR2: SGHRS, YFSETQ. The CDR3 DNA sequence: TGCGCCAGCAGCTTCCGGCAGGGAGGGGATGAGCAGTTCTTC. It translates to CASSFRQGGDEQFF.

This clone was seen a few times. The V call is TRBV28, the J call TRBJ2-5; D remains unclear. CDR3 length equals 12 residues. With 5 bases removed from V and 5 bases from J, the gap between germline ends came to 9 bases. Germline V gene data show CDR1 as MDHEN and CDR2 as SYDVKM. CDR3 loop: CASSNLMETQYF. CDR3 coding DNA: TGTGCCAGCAGTAACCTAATGGAGACCCAGTACTTC.

This clone was observed a handful of times. This chain joins TRBV11-2 and TRBJ1-5, with D perhaps matching TRBD1 (6 bases). The V and J ends lost 2 bases and 5 bases respectively, with 16 bases between them. The germline gives CDR1 SGHAT, CDR2 FQNNGV. The CDR3 loop spans 16 amino acids. This CDR3 is CASSLLAGAIHQPQHF. CDR3 DNA: TGTGCCAGCAGCTTATTGGCGGGGGCGATCCATCAGCCCCAGCATTTT.

In its sample, this clone was seen once. The V call is TRBV25-1, the J call TRBJ1-2; TRBD1 might be the D (6 bases). V was pared by 2 bases and J by 8 bases, with 18 bases between. The CDR3 spans 15 residues. Germline V gene lookup returns CDR1 MGHDK and CDR2 SYGVNS. Here the CDR3 DNA reads TGTGCCAGCAGTGAAGCTCGGGGGGGCGGAGGCGGCTACACCTTC. Translating it yields CASSEARGGGGGYTF.

V and J are TRBV18 and TRBJ2-1, with 10 bases lining up with TRBD2. CDR3 length: 15 amino acids. Trimming at V came to 5 bases and at J to 4 bases, leaving 5 bases not matched to a gene. Germline V gives CDR1 KGHSH, CDR2 LQKENI. CDR3 bases: TGTGCCAGCTCAGAACTAGCGGGACAGTACAATGAGCAGTTCTTC. Its protein is CASSELAGQYNEQFF. Looking up the rest from reference TRBV18 and TRBJ2-1 gives the full variable domain: NAGVMQNPRHLVRRRGQEARLRCSPMKGHSHVYWYRQLPEEGLKFMVYLQKENIIDESGMPKERFSAEFPKEGPSILRIQQVVRGDSAAYFCASSELAGQYNEQFFGPGTRLTVL.

The V call is TRBV4-1, the J call TRBJ2-7; a possible D gene is TRBD2 (5 bases). Germline values: CDR1 MGHRA, CDR2 YSYEKL. Trimming stripped 4 bases from V and 7 bases from J, with 14 bases between. This CDR3 spans 13 amino acids. CDR3 DNA sequence: TGCGCCAGCAGCCCTCAACCGGGGTATGAGCAGTACTTC. Translating it yields CASSPQPGYEQYF.